The T cell receptor beta chain described here comes from a study of OX40 agonist ivuxolimab in advanced cancers. As for the study in general: Patients got intravenous ivuxolimab at 0.01 to 10 mg/kg every 2 weeks.

Method: immunoSEQ multiplex PCR; TCRdb's copy keeps in-frame clones and lacks some. The profile shows roughly 90,000 clones, 85% of them singletons. Turning to this clone: The antigen remains unidentified.

V was cut by 5 bases and J by 0 bases, with 13 bases left in between. The germline gives CDR1 SQVTM, CDR2 ANQGSEA. The CDR3 loop spans 14 amino acids. Findings and limits, study-wide: At doses 0.1 to 3.0 mg/kg, CD4+ and CD8+ clones expanded.

This sequence joins TRBV29-1 and TRBJ1-2; no firm D call. The source is an adult with an advanced solid tumor such as melanoma, head and neck, liver or kidney cancer. The source was CD4+ or CD8+ T cells sorted from blood, collected in a trial of the OX40 agonist ivuxolimab. The chain's CDR3 is CSVHLGTPNYGYTF. CDR3 nucleotides: TGCAGCGTTCACCTGGGCACGCCTAACTATGGCTACACCTTC.